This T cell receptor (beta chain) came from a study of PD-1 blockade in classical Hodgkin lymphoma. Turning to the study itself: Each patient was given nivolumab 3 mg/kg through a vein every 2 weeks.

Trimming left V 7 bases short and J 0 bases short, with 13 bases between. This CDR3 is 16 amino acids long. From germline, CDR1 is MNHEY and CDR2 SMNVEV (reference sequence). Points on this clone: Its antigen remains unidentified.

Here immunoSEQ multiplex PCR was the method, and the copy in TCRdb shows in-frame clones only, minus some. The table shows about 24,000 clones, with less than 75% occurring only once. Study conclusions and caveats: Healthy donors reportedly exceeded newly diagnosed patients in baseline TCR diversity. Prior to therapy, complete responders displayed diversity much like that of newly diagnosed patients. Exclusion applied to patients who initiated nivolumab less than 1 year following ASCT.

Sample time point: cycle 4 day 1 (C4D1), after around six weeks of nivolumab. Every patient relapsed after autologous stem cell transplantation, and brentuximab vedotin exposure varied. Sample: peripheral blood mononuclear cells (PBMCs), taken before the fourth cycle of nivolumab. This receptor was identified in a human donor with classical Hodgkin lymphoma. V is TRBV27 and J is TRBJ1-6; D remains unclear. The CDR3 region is CASKALSNSYNSPLHF. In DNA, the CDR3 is TGTGCCAGCAAAGCTTTATCCAACTCCTATAATTCACCCCTCCACTTT.